Below are 6 T cell receptor beta chains sequenced from a single sample in a study of cytotoxic CD8 clonotypes in ibrutinib-treated CLL. Only in-frame clones appear in the TCRdb table, and some are missing; sequencing was by immunoSEQ multiplex PCR. The sample holds around 40,000 clones, around 70% seen once. The source material was PBMCs, sampled at disease progression, from a patient treated with ibrutinib. Every receptor here comes from a human donor with chronic lymphocytic leukemia.

The CDR3 bases are TGTGCCAGCAGTCTGACAGGGATGGGCTATGGCTACACCTTC. As protein: CASSLTGMGYGYTF. The V gene is TRBV6-5, the J gene TRBJ1-2, with TRBD1 identical over 7 bases. J lost 4 bases, V lost 5 bases, and 7 bases had no gene match. Germline V gene lookup returns CDR1 MNHEY and CDR2 SVGAGI. The length of the CDR3 is 14 residues.

This chain joins TRBV5-1 and TRBJ2-2, with 12 bases lining up with TRBD2. J was trimmed by 0 bases and V by 0 bases; bases with no gene match: 12. Germline V CDR1 and CDR2: SGHRS, YFSETQ. CDR3 length equals 21 residues. The CDR3 is CASSLGLKTSGSTANTGELFF. CDR3 DNA: TGCGCCAGCAGCTTGGGCTTGAAGACTAGCGGGAGTACCGCGAACACCGGGGAGCTGTTTTTT. Full variable domain (missing parts from reference TRBV5-1 and TRBJ2-2): KAGVTQTPRYLIKTRGQQVTLSCSPISGHRSVSWYQQTPGQGLQFLFEYFSETQRNKGNFPGRFSGRQFSNSRSEMNVSTLELGDSALYLCASSLGLKTSGSTANTGELFFGEGSRLTVL.

This chain uses TRBV13 with TRBJ2-1; TRBD1 agrees at 9 bases. The V gene's germline CDR1 is PRHDT and CDR2 FYEKMQ (reference sequence). J was trimmed by 3 bases and V by 4 bases; bases with no gene match: 10. This CDR3 is built from 17 residues. The CDR3 spells CASSSSTGTGFYNEQFF. DNA of the CDR3: TGTGCCAGCAGCTCCAGTACCGGGACAGGGTTCTACAATGAGCAGTTCTTC.

The chain links TRBV5-1 to TRBJ2-1, with TRBD1 as a possible D gene (7 bases). CDR3 size: 15 residues. Germline V gene sequence: CDR1 SGHRS, CDR2 YFSETQ. V was trimmed by 0 bases and J by 10 bases, leaving 17 bases between them. The CDR3: CASSLEGLPGGEQFF. As DNA, the CDR3 is TGCGCCAGCAGCTTGGAGGGACTCCCAGGGGGGGAGCAGTTCTTC.

This clone has a handful of counts. The genes are TRBV18 and TRBJ2-4; D tentatively reads TRBD1 or TRBD2 (5 bases each). Trimming pared 2 bases from V and 5 bases from J, leaving 7 bases between. CDR1 KGHSH and CDR2 LQKENI come from the germline V gene. The CDR3 spans 13 residues. The DNA of the CDR3 is TGTGCCAGCTCACCAGGGGACCAAAACATTCAGTACTTC. Amino acids: CASSPGDQNIQYF.

The gene calls are TRBV4-1 and TRBJ2-1; D unresolved. V was clipped by 0 bases and J by 7 bases, with 10 bases between them. The CDR3 is 14 residues long. Germline V lookup: CDR1 MGHRA, CDR2 YSYEKL. Written as DNA, the CDR3 is TGCGCCAGCAGCCAAGAAGCGCAGAGGAATGAGCAGTTCTTC. It yields the protein CASSQEAQRNEQFF.